What follows is one TCR beta chain and its context. Its antigen is as yet unknown. Profiling relied on immunoSEQ multiplex PCR, and the TCRdb table lists in-frame clones only, not all of them. The sample lists over 65,000 clones, about four fifths occurring once. This sample is part of a study of OX40 agonist ivuxolimab in advanced cancers. Study findings and constraints: Determination of antigen specificity was not performed for the expanded peripheral T cells. Among the nonresponders, some also had low normalized T-cell clonal expansion.

With autoimmune disease history or systemic immunosuppression, patients were excluded. This sample comprised CD4+ or CD8+ T cells sorted from blood, obtained in a trial of the OX40 agonist ivuxolimab. The TCR sequence derives from an adult with an advanced solid tumor such as melanoma, head and neck, liver or kidney cancer.

The CDR3 region has the DNA TGTGCCAGCTCACCCACGACATCCCGACAGGGTAATTTTGGCTACACCTTC. Its protein product is CASSPTTSRQGNFGYTF. The chain joins TRBV18 to TRBJ1-2, with 7 bases matching TRBD1. The CDR3 extends over 17 amino acids. Germline V lookup: CDR1 KGHSH, CDR2 LQKENI. Trimming cost V 3 bases and J 7 bases; bases outside gene matches: 17.